A single sample gave rise to the 29 T cell receptor beta chains below, sequenced in a study of PD-1 blockade in classical Hodgkin lymphoma. Time point described: cycle 4 day 1 (C4D1), after about 6 weeks of nivolumab. Every one of the patients relapsed after autologous stem cell transplantation (brentuximab vedotin exposure was variable). Magnetic negative selection was used to purify CD4+ T cells from thawed PBMCs. Method: immunoSEQ multiplex PCR; TCRdb's copy keeps in-frame clones and lacks some. The table lists 30,000 to 35,000 clones, under 90% of them singletons, with 0.65% to 0.95% in the top ten. Sequences were derived from CD4+ T cells from blood, sampled before the fourth cycle of nivolumab. Receptors were obtained from a human donor with classical Hodgkin lymphoma.

This clone was detected once. The chain carries TRBV20-1 and TRBJ2-7; no reliable D call. Germline CDR1 and CDR2: DFQATT and SNEGSKA (reference sequence). The CDR3 runs 10 residues. V was trimmed by 3 bases and J by 3 bases, leaving 3 bases between them. The CDR3 spells CSASDYEQYF. The CDR3 DNA reads as TGCAGTGCTAGTGACTACGAGCAGTACTTC.

V gene TRBV27 combines with J gene TRBJ1-5, with D perhaps matching TRBD1 (5 bases). CDR1 and CDR2 from the germline V gene are MNHEY and SMNVEV (reference sequence). Trimming removed 3 bases at V and 0 bases at J, with 15 bases between. The length of the CDR3 is 17 residues. In nucleotides, the CDR3 is TGTGCCAGCAGTTTTCTATCCACAGGTAATAGCAATCAGCCCCAGCATTTT. Its translation is CASSFLSTGNSNQPQHF.

The rearrangement joins TRBV9 to TRBJ2-1, with 9 bases identical to TRBD1. Germline-derived CDR1 and CDR2 are SGDLS and YYNGEE. V trimming: 3 bases; J trimming: 5 bases; junction bases outside the gene matches: 6. This CDR3 comprises 15 residues. The CDR3 loop is CASSARTGVNNEQFF. DNA of the CDR3: TGTGCCAGCAGCGCCCGGACAGGGGTAAACAATGAGCAGTTCTTC.

This chain connects TRBV30 to TRBJ1-5; weak D call: TRBD1 (5 bases). The length of the CDR3 is 15 residues. V was clipped by 1 base and J by 4 bases, with 14 bases between them. Germline CDR1 GTSNPN, CDR2 SVGIG (reference sequence). For the CDR3, the DNA is TGTGCCTGGAGTGGGGGCGCAGGCCTAAATCAGCCCCAGCATTTT. Translating it yields CAWSGGAGLNQPQHF.

This clone was detected once. The chain recombines TRBV4-2 with TRBJ2-3, with D possibly being TRBD2 (7 bases). With 0 bases removed from V and 6 bases from J, the gap between germline ends came to 22 bases. The germline V gene has CDR1 LGHNA and CDR2 YNFKEQ. The CDR3 loop spans 18 amino acids. CDR3 coding DNA: TGTGCCAGCAGCCAAGATAGGCTTCTGGGGGGGGCCGGGGATACGCAGTATTTT. Its protein product is CASSQDRLLGGAGDTQYF.

The V call is TRBV4-2, the J call TRBJ2-7, with D perhaps matching TRBD1 (5 bases). The CDR3 is made up of 13 amino acids. Trimming shortened V by 4 bases and J by 10 bases, and 17 bases separated the two germline ends. CDR1 LGHNA and CDR2 YNFKEQ come from the germline V gene. CDR3 in DNA: TGTGCCAGCAGCCCAAAAGAGGCCAGGGTTCAGTACTTC. As protein: CASSPKEARVQYF.

The V call is TRBV19, the J call TRBJ2-3; 13 bases align to TRBD2. CDR1 and CDR2 from the germline V gene are LNHDA and SQIVND (reference sequence). CDR3 size: 16 residues. V trimming: 5 bases; J trimming: 4 bases; junction bases outside the gene matches: 6. CDR3 nucleotides: TGTGCCAGTAGTTTGACTAGCGGGGGGTTCGCAGATACGCAGTATTTT. Amino acid sequence: CASSLTSGGFADTQYF.

The V gene is TRBV7-2, the J gene TRBJ2-5, with 10 bases lining up with TRBD2. With V trimmed by 5 bases and J by 1 base, 4 bases remained unmatched. The germline V gene has CDR1 SGHTA and CDR2 FQGNSA. This CDR3 contains 15 residues. In nucleotides, the CDR3 is TGTGCCAGCAGCCCTAGCGGGGGCCCCCAAGAGACCCAGTACTTC. This gives the protein CASSPSGGPQETQYF.

This sequence joins TRBV7-2 and TRBJ2-1; 8 nucleotides agree with TRBD1. The CDR3 runs to 14 residues. The V gene end was trimmed by 4 bases and the J gene end by 4 bases; junction bases not matched to a gene: 3. In germline, CDR1 is SGHTA, CDR2 FQGNSA. CDR3 residues: CASSSRTGYNEQFF. The CDR3 bases are TGTGCCAGCAGCTCACGGACAGGGTACAATGAGCAGTTCTTC.

This chain joins TRBV4-1 and TRBJ2-7; D call uncertain. This CDR3 is 14 amino acids long. CDR1 is MGHRA and CDR2 is YSYEKL in the germline V gene. Trimming left V 1 base short and J 3 bases short, with 10 bases between. In DNA, the CDR3 is TGCGCCAGCAGCCAAGGGTCCTTAGACTACGAGCAGTACTTC. Translating gives CASSQGSLDYEQYF.

This clone was observed a few times. The chain has TRBV5-1 and TRBJ1-6; D perhaps matches TRBD1 (5 bases). The germline gives CDR1 SGHRS, CDR2 YFSETQ. The V end lost 0 bases, the J end lost 0 bases, and 10 bases lay between the germline ends. This CDR3 contains 17 residues. The CDR3 DNA is TGCGCCAGCAGCTTGGCCGGGGCTAGCTCCTATAATTCACCCCTCCACTTT. Protein: CASSLAGASSYNSPLHF. Full variable domain (remainder filled in from reference TRBV5-1 and TRBJ1-6): KAGVTQTPRYLIKTRGQQVTLSCSPISGHRSVSWYQQTPGQGLQFLFEYFSETQRNKGNFPGRFSGRQFSNSRSEMNVSTLELGDSALYLCASSLAGASSYNSPLHFGNGTRLTVT.

The chain carries TRBV11-2 and TRBJ2-3, with D possibly being TRBD2 (7 bases). Germline CDR1 and CDR2: SGHAT and FQNNGV. This CDR3 has 14 amino acids. V lost 0 bases and J 8 bases, leaving 12 bases between the germline ends. The CDR3 bases are TGTGCCAGCAGCTTAGATGGGGGGGGCCCTACGCAGTATTTT. Residues: CASSLDGGGPTQYF.

This clone came up a few times. This chain joins TRBV5-8 and TRBJ1-6, with D perhaps TRBD1 (6 bases). Trimming stripped 4 bases from V and 0 bases from J, with 17 bases between. Germline V CDR1 and CDR2: SGHTS, YDEGEE. The CDR3 covers 18 residues. The CDR3 reads CASSIPQGFSSYNSPLHF. Here the CDR3 DNA reads TGTGCCAGCAGCATTCCACAGGGATTCAGCTCCTATAATTCACCCCTCCACTTT.

The chain joins TRBV10-1 to TRBJ2-2, with 9 bases aligning to TRBD1. V was pared by 6 bases and J by 6 bases, with 5 bases of the junction left unmatched. CDR1 and CDR2 from the germline V gene are WNHNN and SYGVQD (reference sequence). This CDR3 has 14 amino acids. CDR3 amino acids: CASSRTGVPGELFF. The DNA of the CDR3 is TGCGCCAGCAGCAGGACAGGGGTCCCCGGGGAGCTGTTTTTT.

The chain is built from TRBV7-3 and TRBJ2-2; D unclear. The CDR3 extends over 13 amino acids. Per germline, CDR1 SGHTA and CDR2 FQGTGA. The V end lost 2 bases, the J end lost 5 bases, and 6 bases lay between the germline ends. The CDR3 DNA reads as TGTGCCAGCAGCTTAGTAGATACCGGGGAGCTGTTTTTT. This gives the protein CASSLVDTGELFF.

The chain carries TRBV12-5 and TRBJ1-4; TRBD1 matches 8 bases. The ends lost 4 bases at V and 5 bases at J; junction bases unmatched: 9. The CDR3 is made up of 16 amino acids. Germline V gives CDR1 LGHNT, CDR2 FRNRAP. The CDR3 here is CASGSRDRRLNEKLFF. Here the CDR3 DNA reads TGTGCTAGTGGTTCACGGGACAGGAGACTAAATGAAAAACTGTTTTTT.

This clone is a singleton in its sample. V and J are TRBV11-2 and TRBJ2-7; D remains unclear. V lost 1 base and J 4 bases, leaving 5 bases between the germline ends. This CDR3 comprises 12 residues. Germline loops: CDR1 SGHAT, CDR2 FQNNGV. The CDR3 protein is CASSLGLYEQYF. CDR3 DNA sequence: TGTGCCAGCAGCTTAGGATTGTACGAGCAGTACTTC.

For this clone: This specimen includes other DNA sequences encoding the same CDR3. The J gene is TRBJ2-7, the V gene TRBV27; no definite D call. The CDR3 is 14 amino acids. Germline lookup yields CDR1 MNHEY and CDR2 SMNVEV (reference sequence). Trimming took 1 base from V and 2 from J, leaving 9 bases between them. The CDR3 reads CASSLLGRTYEQYF. The DNA of the CDR3 is TGTGCCAGCAGTTTATTAGGTCGAACCTACGAGCAGTACTTC.

There are a few counts of this clone. This sequence joins TRBV7-6 and TRBJ2-7, with 9 bases identical to TRBD1. The germline gives CDR1 SGHVS, CDR2 FNYEAQ. V dropped 3 bases and J dropped 4; count of bases not matched to a gene: 7. CDR3 length: 15 residues. The chain's CDR3 is CASSLQGGQGYEQYF. The CDR3 nucleotides read TGTGCCAGCAGCTTGCAAGGGGGACAGGGTTACGAGCAGTACTTC.

This chain uses TRBV5-1 with TRBJ1-2; no clear D. This CDR3 region has 17 residues. Germline-derived CDR1 and CDR2 are SGHRS and YFSETQ. V lost 0 bases to trimming and J lost 0 bases, with 15 bases between them. For the CDR3, the DNA is TGCGCCAGCAGCTTGGTTTCGGAGGCTCTAGCTAACTATGGCTACACCTTC. Translating gives CASSLVSEALANYGYTF.

The CDR3 reads CASSSGGTQYF. The CDR3 coding sequence is TGTGCCAGCAGCTCAGGGGGGACCCAGTACTTC. V and J are TRBV7-9 and TRBJ2-5; TRBD1 agrees at 7 bases. With 4 bases clipped from V and 7 bases from J, the junction kept 0 bases outside the gene matches. The CDR3 runs 11 residues. In germline, CDR1 is SEHNR, CDR2 FQNEAQ (reference sequence).

The rearrangement joins TRBV30 to TRBJ1-4, with TRBD1 matching over 7 bases. The V gene end was trimmed by 4 bases and the J gene end by 8 bases; junction bases not matched to a gene: 10. This CDR3 comprises 14 residues. In germline, CDR1 is GTSNPN, CDR2 SVGIG (reference sequence). The CDR3 DNA reads as TGTGCCTGGAACAGACAGGGAATAAAAGAAAAACTGTTTTTT. Protein: CAWNRQGIKEKLFF.

This clone was found a few times. The DNA of the CDR3 is TGTGCCAGCAGTGTGTCTTCCCGGGGGACCCTCCACTTT. It codes for CASSVSSRGTLHF. The chain joins TRBV2 to TRBJ1-6; maybe TRBD1 (5 bases). V lost 4 bases and J 14 bases, leaving 15 bases between the germline ends. This CDR3 region has 13 residues. CDR1 and CDR2 from the germline V gene are SNHLY and FYNNEI.

This clone is a singleton in its sample. The V and J genes are TRBV5-1 and TRBJ2-7; TRBD2 aligns across 13 bases. V shed 3 bases and J 0 bases; nucleotides not matched to a gene: 3. CDR3 size: 16 residues. The germline V gene has CDR1 SGHRS and CDR2 YFSETQ. In DNA, the CDR3 is TGCGCCAGCAGCTCCGGACTAGCGGGGGTCTCCTACGAGCAGTACTTC. This encodes CASSSGLAGVSYEQYF.

CDR3 sequence: CASSSSPQVLIRNQPQHF. DNA of the CDR3: TGTGCCAGCAGTTCAAGCCCCCAGGTTCTGATACGCAATCAGCCCCAGCATTTT. The V call is TRBV28, the J call TRBJ1-5; D not resolved. The germline V gene has CDR1 MDHEN and CDR2 SYDVKM. Trimming cost V 4 bases and J 2 bases, with 21 bases left between them. CDR3 length equals 18 residues.

This clone turned up a few times. The chain combines TRBV6-4 with TRBJ1-6; 8 bases align to TRBD1. The CDR3 totals 14 residues. The V gene end was trimmed by 3 bases and the J gene end by 7 bases; junction bases not matched to a gene: 2. From germline, CDR1 is MRHNA and CDR2 SNTAGT. CDR3 in amino acids: CASSDRDRNSPLHF. The CDR3 bases are TGTGCCAGCAGTGATCGGGACAGGAATTCACCCCTCCACTTT.

J is TRBJ2-6 and V is TRBV27; the D gene is possibly TRBD2 (5 bases). CDR3 size: 16 residues. V was clipped by 8 bases and J by 0 bases, with 14 bases between them. CDR1 and CDR2 from the germline V gene are MNHEY and SMNVEV (reference sequence). The chain's CDR3 is CASLGVGNSGANVLTF. In DNA, the CDR3 is TGTGCCAGCCTCGGGGTTGGAAACTCTGGGGCCAACGTCCTGACTTTC.

This rearrangement joins TRBV7-8 to TRBJ1-6; 7 bases are shared with TRBD1. The germline V gene encodes CDR1 SGHVS and CDR2 FQNEAQ. The V and J ends lost 1 base and 3 bases, in that order; junction bases with no gene match: 3. The CDR3 sequence is 16 residues long. CDR3 nucleotides: TGTGCCAGCAGCTTAGAGACAGGGATCTATAATTCACCCCTCCACTTT. Its protein product is CASSLETGIYNSPLHF.

The rearrangement joins TRBV28 to TRBJ1-4; D may be TRBD1 (6 bases). CDR3 length: 15 residues. Between the trimmed V and J ends, which lost 4 bases and 4 bases, there was a span of 13 bases. Germline CDR1 is MDHEN and CDR2 is SYDVKM. DNA for the CDR3: TGTGCCAGCAGTTCCGGGGGCCAGGGTAATGAAAAACTGTTTTTT. It specifies CASSSGGQGNEKLFF.